This T cell receptor beta chain was identified in a study of a mutant IDH1 vaccine in newly diagnosed glioma. For the study at large: Treated patients, averaging approximately 40 years, were about 62% male and approximately 38% female. Study conclusions and caveats: Most patients, 90% to 95%, showed vaccine-induced immune responses. There seemed to be no relation between pseudoprogression and changes in top peripheral T cell clonotypes.

The time point is: week 47, end of study. Each vaccine dose was 300 ug of mutant IDH1 20-mer peptide, with topical imiquimod. Notes on this clone: The target antigen is unknown.

Trimming at V came to 1 base and at J to 1 base, leaving 10 bases not matched to a gene. CDR3 length: 19 residues. Germline V CDR1 and CDR2: MGHRA, YSYEKL. Assay used: immunoSEQ multiplex PCR; TCRdb lists only in-frame clones, some missing. Of more than 30,000 clones in the sample, approximately 92% were seen once. The receptor's source is a woman aged 40 to 50 with glioma. Here the sequenced sample was PBMCs, taken from a glioma patient whose treatment included an IDH1 peptide vaccine. The chain combines TRBV4-1 with TRBJ2-5, with TRBD2 matching over 12 bases. For the CDR3, the DNA is TGCGCCAGCAGCCAAGTGTTAACTAGCGGGGGGCCGACCCAAGAGACCCAGTACTTC. Translation: CASSQVLTSGGPTQETQYF.